The clone carrying this TCR beta chain has only one observation. As yet, its antigen is unknown. The germline gives CDR1 GTSNPN, CDR2 SVGIG (reference sequence). Between the trimmed V and J ends, which lost 3 bases and 8 bases, there was a span of 7 bases. The CDR3 has 10 amino acids. About 2 micrograms of genomic DNA, which was extracted from cryopreserved PBMCs, served as the material used for the TCR beta libraries. This entry is derived from a study of cytotoxic CD8 clonotypes in ibrutinib-treated CLL. Points from the study as a whole: T-cell clonality at baseline went above that of age-matched healthy donors and rose and fell with circulating CD8+ T-cell counts.

The data were produced by immunoSEQ multiplex PCR, yet TCRdb's version contains in-frame clones alone and is incomplete. The repertoire holds 14,000 or so clones, under 75% seen once, with about 5.7% in the top ten. The material was PBMCs, obtained before ibrutinib treatment. The source is a human donor with chronic lymphocytic leukemia. The chain has TRBV30 and TRBJ1-2; D is unresolved. The CDR3 nucleotides are TGTGCCTGGAGGGCGGGGGGCTACACCTTC. Translating gives CAWRAGGYTF.